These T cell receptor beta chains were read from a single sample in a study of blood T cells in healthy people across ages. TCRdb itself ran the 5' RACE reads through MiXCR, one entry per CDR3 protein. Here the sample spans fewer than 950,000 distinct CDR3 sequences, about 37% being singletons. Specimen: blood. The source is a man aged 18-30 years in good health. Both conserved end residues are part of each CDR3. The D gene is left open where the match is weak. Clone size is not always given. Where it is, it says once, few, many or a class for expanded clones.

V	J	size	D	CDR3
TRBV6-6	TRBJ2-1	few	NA	CASTTDPNEQFF
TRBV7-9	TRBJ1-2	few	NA	CASSLLETEDGYTF
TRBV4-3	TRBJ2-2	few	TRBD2	CASGSGGGIGELFF
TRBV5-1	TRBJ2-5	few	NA	CASSWLVRGSETQYF
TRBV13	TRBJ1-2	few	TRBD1	CASSFYRTGLNYGYTF
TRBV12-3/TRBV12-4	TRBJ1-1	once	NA	CASLKRGGNTEAFF
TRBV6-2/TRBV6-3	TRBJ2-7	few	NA	CASSYSGQTYEQYF
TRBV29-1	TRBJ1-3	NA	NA	CSAFAGNTIYF
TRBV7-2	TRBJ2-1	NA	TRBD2	CASSSLAGNEQFF
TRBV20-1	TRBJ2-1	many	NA	CSARRGPHNEQFF
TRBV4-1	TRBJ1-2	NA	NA	CASSQDPGADYGYTF
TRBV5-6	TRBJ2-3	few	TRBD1	CASSLYWRQGAYFTDTQYF
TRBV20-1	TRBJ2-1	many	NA	CSAIVGVLRDEQFF
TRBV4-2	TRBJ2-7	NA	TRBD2	CASSQEIGTTLSYEQYF
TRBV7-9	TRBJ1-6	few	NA	CASSQDRYDSPLHF
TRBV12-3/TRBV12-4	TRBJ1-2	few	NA	CATQGPFNYGYTF
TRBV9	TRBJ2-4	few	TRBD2	CASSVGLAANIQYF
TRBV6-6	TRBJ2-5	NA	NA	CASALGETQYF
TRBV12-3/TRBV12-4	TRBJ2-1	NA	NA	CASSLRGTSDEQFF
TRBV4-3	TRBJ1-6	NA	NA	CASSQERESSYNSPLHF
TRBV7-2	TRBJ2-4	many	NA	CASSLGGVLVKNIQYF
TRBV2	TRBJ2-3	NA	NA	CASSGEGVVTDTQYF
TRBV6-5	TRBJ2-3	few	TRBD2	CASSERGRRTDTQYF
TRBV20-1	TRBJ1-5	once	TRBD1	CSANENTGGMNQPQHF
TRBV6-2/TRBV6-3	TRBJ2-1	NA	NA	CASSYRGGARIYNEQFF
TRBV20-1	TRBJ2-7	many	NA	CSASPRRQVYEQYF
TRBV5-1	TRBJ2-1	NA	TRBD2	CASSFSWTSGGNSSYNEQFF
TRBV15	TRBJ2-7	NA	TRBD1	CATHQQGTDNEQYF
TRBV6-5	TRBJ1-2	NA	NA	CASRAGSNYGYTF
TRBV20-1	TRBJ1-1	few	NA	CSARTGFGTTEAFF
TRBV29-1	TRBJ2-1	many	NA	CSVEDPSGRPSYNEQFF